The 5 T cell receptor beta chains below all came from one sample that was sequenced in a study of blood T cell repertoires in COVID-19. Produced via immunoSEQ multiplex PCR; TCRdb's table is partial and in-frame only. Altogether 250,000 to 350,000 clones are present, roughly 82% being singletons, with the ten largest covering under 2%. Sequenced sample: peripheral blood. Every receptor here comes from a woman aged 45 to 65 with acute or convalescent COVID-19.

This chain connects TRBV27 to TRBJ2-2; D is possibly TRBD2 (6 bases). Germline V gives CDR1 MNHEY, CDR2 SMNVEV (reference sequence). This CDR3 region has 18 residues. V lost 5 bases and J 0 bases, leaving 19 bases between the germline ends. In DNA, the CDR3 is TGTGCCAGCAGTCCCCCCCTTGGGGGGTCCACGAACACCGGGGAGCTGTTTTTT. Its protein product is CASSPPLGGSTNTGELFF.

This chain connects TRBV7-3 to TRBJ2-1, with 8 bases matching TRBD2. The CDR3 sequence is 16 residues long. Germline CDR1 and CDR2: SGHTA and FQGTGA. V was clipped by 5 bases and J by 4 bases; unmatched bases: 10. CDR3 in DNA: TGTGCCAGCAGCCCCTCGGGGGGGAGCGGTTACAATGAGCAGTTCTTC. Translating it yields CASSPSGGSGYNEQFF.

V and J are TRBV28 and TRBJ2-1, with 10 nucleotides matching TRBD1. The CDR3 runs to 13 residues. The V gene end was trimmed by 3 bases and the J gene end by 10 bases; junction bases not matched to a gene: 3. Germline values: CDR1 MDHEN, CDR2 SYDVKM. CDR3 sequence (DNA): TGTGCCAGCAGTTTTGAGACAGGGGGCGAGCAGTTCTTC. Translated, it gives CASSFETGGEQFF. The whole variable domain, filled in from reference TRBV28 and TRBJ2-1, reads DVKVTQSSRYLVKRTGEKVFLECVQDMDHENMFWYRQDPGLGLRLIYFSYDVKMKEKGDIPEGYSVSREKKERFSLILESASTNQTSMYLCASSFETGGEQFFGPGTRLTVL.

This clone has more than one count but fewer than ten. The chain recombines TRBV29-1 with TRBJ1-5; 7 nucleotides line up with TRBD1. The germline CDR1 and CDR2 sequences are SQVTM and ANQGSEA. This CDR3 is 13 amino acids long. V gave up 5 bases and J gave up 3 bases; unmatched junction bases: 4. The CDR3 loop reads CSVLGTANQPQHF. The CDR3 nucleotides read TGCAGCGTTCTAGGGACAGCCAATCAGCCCCAGCATTTT.

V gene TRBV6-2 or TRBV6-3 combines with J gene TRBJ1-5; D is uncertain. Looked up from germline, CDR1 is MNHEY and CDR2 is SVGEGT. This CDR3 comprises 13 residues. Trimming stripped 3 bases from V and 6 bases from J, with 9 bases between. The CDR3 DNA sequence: TGTGCCAGCAGTTATGGGGAGGGTCAGCCCCAGCATTTT. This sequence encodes CASSYGEGQPQHF.